This T cell receptor (beta chain) was obtained from a study of response to subunit inactivated influenza vaccine (dated by TCRdb to the late 2010s). A note on the overall study: The study used deep quantitative T cell receptor repertoire profiling to track responses to a trivalent subunit inactivated influenza vaccine.

The protocol used for the library was RT-PCR. Sequenced using an Illumina HiSeq 2500. Using fastp at Q25 and MiXCR, TCRdb reprocessed the public reads and kept productive beta chains. Every entry covers one CDR3 protein and lists the most common genes and DNA from its rows. This sample gives a few hundred thousand distinct CDR3 sequences in total; 9% to 15% of them show up just once. The ten largest clones capture roughly 7.7% of the sample. General findings and caveats noted by the study authors: It was suggested by the authors that each seasonal influenza vaccination may recruit only a limited number of new T cells.

Of note for this clonotype: Its specific antigen is unknown. One base away there is no much larger clone; base qualities are not given.

V has 10 bases trimmed and J has 3 bases trimmed; junction bases matching no gene number 4. The CDR3 contains 12 residues, cysteine and phenylalanine counted. Just the 36-base CDR3 DNA is kept, in frame starting at base 1. CDR1 MNHEY and CDR2 SVGEGT are derived from the germline V gene. The chain is made from TRBV6-2 or TRBV6-3 and TRBJ2-7, with 9 middle bases fitting TRBD1. This TCR was recovered from a man aged 50-60 years who received an inactivated influenza vaccine. Donor details come from another sample of the same person, matched by shared clones. The sequencing here drew on non-naive T cells sorted from PBMCs, taken approximately 15 days before vaccination. This sample's cell subset or site label indicates: memory T cell fraction. CDR3 protein: CATRDRDYEQYF. Read as DNA, the sequence is TGTGCCACCCGGGACAGGGACTACGAGCAGTACTTC.